This TCR beta chain was observed in a study of T-cell reconstitution after alpha-beta-depleted transplantation in children. General study results and limits: For some patients, TCRbeta diversity was high at day 60 because of recipient T cells and thymic progenitors that survived. Newly generated T cells supplied most T-cell counts and diversity one year post-transplant.

V gave up 4 bases and J gave up 5 bases; unmatched junction bases: 4. CDR3 length: 13 amino acids. Germline V gene data show CDR1 as MNHEY and CDR2 as SVGAGI. Unique molecular identifiers were built into the TCRbeta library. Via MiXCR, TCRdb re-called the PCR reads, giving one row per CDR3 protein. Of about 470,000 distinct CDR3 sequences listed, roughly 43% are singletons. This clonotype occurred a few times. Its specificity is not known. V gene TRBV6-5 combines with J gene TRBJ2-7; 8 bases line up with TRBD1. This TCR was recovered from a girl aged 2-10 years with aplastic anemia, due to receive a stem cell transplant. Here the sequenced sample was PBMCs, taken before TCRalphabeta/CD19-depleted stem cell transplant. CDR3 in DNA: TGTGCCAGCAGTTCCAGGGGGCTAGACGAGCAGTACTTC. Protein product: CASSSRGLDEQYF.